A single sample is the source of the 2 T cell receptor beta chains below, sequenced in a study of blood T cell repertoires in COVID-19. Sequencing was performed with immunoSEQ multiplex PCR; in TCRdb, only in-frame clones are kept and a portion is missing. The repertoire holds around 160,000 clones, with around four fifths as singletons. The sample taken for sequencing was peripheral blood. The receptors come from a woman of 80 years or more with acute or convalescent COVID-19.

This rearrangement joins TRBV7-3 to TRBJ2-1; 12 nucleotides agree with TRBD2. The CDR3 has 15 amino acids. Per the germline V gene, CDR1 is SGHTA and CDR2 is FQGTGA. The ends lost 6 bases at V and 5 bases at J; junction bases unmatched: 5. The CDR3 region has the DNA TGTGCCAGCAGGACTAGCGGGGGATCAAACAATGAGCAGTTCTTC. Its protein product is CASRTSGGSNNEQFF.

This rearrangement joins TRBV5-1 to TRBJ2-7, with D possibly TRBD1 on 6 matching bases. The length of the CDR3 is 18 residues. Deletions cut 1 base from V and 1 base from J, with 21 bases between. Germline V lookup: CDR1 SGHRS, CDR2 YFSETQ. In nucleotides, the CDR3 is TGCGCCAGCAGCTTGTCTTGGTCTGGGGGCAGTTCTTCCTACGAGCAGTACTTC. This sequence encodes CASSLSWSGGSSSYEQYF.